These T cell receptor beta chains were read from a single sample in a study of shared clonotypes between healthy human individuals. Produced via immunoSEQ multiplex PCR; TCRdb's table is partial and in-frame only. Of over 1.5 million clones listed, around 98% are singletons. Sequenced input: naive CD4+ T cells sorted from blood. The receptors originated from a man aged 30 to 45 in good health. The CDR3 runs from the conserved cysteine through the conserved F or W. A D gene is named only where the DNA matches it firmly. The size entry is marked missing in some rows and otherwise reads once, few, many or a size class.

CDR3 DNA,CDR3 protein,D gene,clone size,V gene,J gene
TGTGCCAGCAGTTCAACAGGAACAATTAATGAAAAACTGTTTTTT,CASSSTGTINEKLFF,NA,NA,TRBV28,TRBJ1-4
TGTGCCAGCAGCCCGAAGGGGGGGGGCTACGAGCAGTACTTC,CASSPKGGGYEQYF,NA,NA,TRBV6-5,TRBJ2-7
TGCGCCAGCAGCTTAGAAGCGGGAGGGCCGAATGAGCAGTTCTTC,CASSLEAGGPNEQFF,TRBD2,NA,TRBV5-1,TRBJ2-1
TGTGCCAGCAGCACGCTGCGGGGAGGGAGTGGGGCCAACGTCCTGACTTTC,CASSTLRGGSGANVLTF,TRBD2,NA,TRBV7-9,TRBJ2-6
TGTGCCAGCAGCCCCCGGGTAGCGGGAGCTTACGAGCAGTACTTC,CASSPRVAGAYEQYF,TRBD2,NA,TRBV11-2,TRBJ2-7
TGTGCCAGCAGGGAAACGGACAGGGGGAACACTGAAGCTTTCTTT,CASRETDRGNTEAFF,TRBD1,NA,TRBV2,TRBJ1-1
TGTGCCTGGAGTCGTGGACAGGGGAAAGAGACCCAGTACTTC,CAWSRGQGKETQYF,TRBD1,NA,TRBV30,TRBJ2-5
TGTGCCAGCAGTCCAGGCCTCCAGGGCACTGAAGCTTTCTTT,CASSPGLQGTEAFF,NA,NA,TRBV27,TRBJ1-1
TGTGCCAGTAGTATATCCAAAGGGACTAGCAGCCCCTACGAGCAGTACTTC,CASSISKGTSSPYEQYF,TRBD2,NA,TRBV19,TRBJ2-7
TGTGCCACCAGCAGAAAGCCCGACAGGGGGAGAAACTATGGCTACACCTTC,CATSRKPDRGRNYGYTF,TRBD1,NA,TRBV15,TRBJ1-2
TGTGCCAGCCTCTTCAGGGATGCGGGAGGGGAGTATGAGCAGTTCTTC,CASLFRDAGGEYEQFF,NA,NA,TRBV21-1,TRBJ2-1
TGTGCCAGCGGGGATGGCGGGAGAGTCTACGAGCAGTACTTC,CASGDGGRVYEQYF,TRBD2,NA,TRBV6-6,TRBJ2-7
TGTGCCAGCAGTGTTCTGTTAACTAATGAAAAACTGTTTTTT,CASSVLLTNEKLFF,NA,NA,TRBV2,TRBJ1-4
TGCGCCAGCAGCTTGAATAGGGGTCAGCCCCAGCATTTT,CASSLNRGQPQHF,NA,NA,TRBV5-1,TRBJ1-5
TGCGCCAGCAGCTTGGCTCGAACAGGGTGGGGTGAAGCTTTCTTT,CASSLARTGWGEAFF,NA,NA,TRBV5-1,TRBJ1-1
TGTGCCAGCAGCTTAGAGGAGAACACTGAAGCTTTCTTT,CASSLEENTEAFF,NA,NA,TRBV7-6,TRBJ1-1
TGCGCCAGCTCCCTGGAGATAGCGGGACCCTACGAGCAGTACTTC,CASSLEIAGPYEQYF,TRBD2,NA,TRBV5-1,TRBJ2-7
TGTGCCAGCAGCCTTCGTAGCCCCTATGGCTACACCTTC,CASSLRSPYGYTF,NA,NA,TRBV6-6,TRBJ1-2
TGTGCCAGCAGTGCTCTTATTCACGCTGAAGCTTTCTTT,CASSALIHAEAFF,NA,NA,TRBV6-1,TRBJ1-1
TGTGCCAGCAGTCCGTCCGGGACAGGGGGTTCCGGGGAGCTGTTTTTT,CASSPSGTGGSGELFF,TRBD1,NA,TRBV28,TRBJ2-2
TGTGCCAGCAGCTTAGGGGCGGGAGGGTATTATGAGCAGTTCTTC,CASSLGAGGYYEQFF,TRBD2,NA,TRBV7-2,TRBJ2-1
TGTGCCAGCGTTTATACGGCTACTAACTATGGCTACACCTTC,CASVYTATNYGYTF,NA,once,TRBV2,TRBJ1-2
TGCGCCAGCAGCCAGGCCGGGGGTGGGTACGAGCAGTACTTC,CASSQAGGGYEQYF,NA,NA,TRBV4-3,TRBJ2-7
TGTGCCAGCAGCGTAGTGGTGGCCCAAGAAACCGGGGAGCTGTTTTTT,CASSVVVAQETGELFF,NA,NA,TRBV9,TRBJ2-2
TGTGCCAGCAGCTTAAGGACGAGGAACAATGAGCAGTTCTTC,CASSLRTRNNEQFF,NA,once,TRBV13,TRBJ2-1
TGTGCCAGCAGCTTACAGGAGGGAGCCTACTACGAGCAGTACTTC,CASSLQEGAYYEQYF,NA,NA,TRBV7-3,TRBJ2-7
TGTGCCAGCAGCTTAGGTTCTTACAATGAGCAGTTCTTC,CASSLGSYNEQFF,NA,NA,TRBV11-2,TRBJ2-1
TGTGCCAGCAGCCAGTGGGTAGCGGGAGGGCCGGTCAATGAGCAGTTCTTC,CASSQWVAGGPVNEQFF,TRBD2,NA,TRBV11-2,TRBJ2-1
TGTGCCAGCAGCCACAAGGGAGGCGGCTACGAGCAGTACTTC,CASSHKGGGYEQYF,NA,NA,TRBV7-9,TRBJ2-7